One sample yielded the 10 T cell receptor beta chains listed below, sequenced in a study of technical replicates of blood from a few donors (dated by TCRdb to about 2017). The library was prepared using the immunoSEQ multiplex PCR assay. TCRdb provides this immuneACCESS table in a form limited to in-frame rearrangements. Some clones are lacking; in checked studies, under half of them reflect an unresolved V gene, and why the rest are absent is not known. This sample has 65,000 to 80,000 clones in its table, and 96% of those were observed once. The top ten hold less than 0.35% of the sample. Sequenced input: T cells isolated from PBMCs. The receptors were sampled from a human donor in good health.

The chain combines TRBV27 with TRBJ2-7; maybe TRBD2 (6 bases). Germline values: CDR1 MNHEY, CDR2 SMNVEV (reference sequence). V lost 5 bases and J 5 bases, leaving 22 bases between the germline ends. This CDR3 is built from 16 residues. CDR3 region: CASSQTPGPPGDEQYF. The CDR3 region has the DNA TGTGCCAGCAGTCAGACACCTGGACCCCCGGGAGACGAGCAGTACTTC.

The chain links TRBV4-3 to TRBJ2-2, with 7 bases matching TRBD1. J was trimmed by 11 bases and V by 0 bases; bases with no gene match: 3. Germline V gene sequence: CDR1 LGHNA, CDR2 YSLEER. The CDR3 has 13 residues. The CDR3 DNA reads as TGCGCCAGCAGCCAAGAAGACAGGGTTGAGCTGTTTTTT. Protein product: CASSQEDRVELFF.

The chain links TRBV10-3 to TRBJ2-1, with D possibly being TRBD2 (7 bases). Germline-derived CDR1 and CDR2 are ENHRY and SYGVKD. Trimming removed 8 bases at V and 0 bases at J, with 26 bases between. This CDR3 contains 19 residues. CDR3 in DNA: TGTGCCATCGAAAAGGGGGGGAAGCGGCACATTTACTCCTACAATGAGCAGTTCTTC. Its protein product is CAIEKGGKRHIYSYNEQFF.

This clone appeared a single time. This rearrangement joins TRBV7-2 to TRBJ2-3; 10 bases agree with TRBD2. Germline assignment: CDR1 SGHTA and CDR2 FQGNSA. CDR3 length: 16 amino acids. The V and J ends lost 4 bases and 1 base, in that order; junction bases with no gene match: 5. CDR3 loop: CASSSLLAGGTDTQYF. The DNA for the CDR3 is TGTGCCAGCAGCTCCTTGCTAGCGGGGGGCACAGATACGCAGTATTTT.

The chain carries TRBV7-3 and TRBJ1-1, with D perhaps TRBD1 (6 bases). Trimming pared 6 bases from V and 4 bases from J, leaving 12 bases between. This CDR3 contains 13 residues. In germline, CDR1 is SGHTA, CDR2 FQGTGA. Here the CDR3 DNA reads TGTGCCAGCAGGTCAGGGGTAAGCACTGAAGCTTTCTTT. Translated: CASRSGVSTEAFF.

The chain has TRBV7-9 and TRBJ1-5, with 8 bases lining up with TRBD1. There are 15 residues in the CDR3. Germline V gene lookup returns CDR1 SEHNR and CDR2 FQNEAQ (reference sequence). The V and J ends lost 5 bases and 1 base, in that order; junction bases with no gene match: 4. CDR3 bases: TGTGCCAGCAGCGGCGGACAGGGAAGCAATCAGCCCCAGCATTTT. The encoded protein is CASSGGQGSNQPQHF.

The chain recombines TRBV7-9 with TRBJ1-1; D is undetermined. The CDR3 has 13 residues. In germline, CDR1 is SEHNR, CDR2 FQNEAQ (reference sequence). Trimming stripped 4 bases from V and 1 base from J, with 7 bases between. The CDR3 sequence is CASSSEGNTEAFF. The CDR3, as DNA: TGTGCCAGCAGCTCCGAGGGGAACACTGAAGCTTTCTTT.

The DNA of the CDR3 is TGTGCCTGGAGTGTAGTAACTAGCTCTGGGGCCAACGTCCTGACTTTC. This encodes CAWSVVTSSGANVLTF. The rearrangement uses TRBV30 and TRBJ2-6; possibly TRBD2 for D (5 bases). CDR3 length equals 16 residues. The V gene's germline CDR1 is GTSNPN and CDR2 SVGIG (reference sequence). V lost 0 bases and J lost 0, with 9 bases in between.

The rearrangement joins TRBV6-5 to TRBJ1-5, with 9 bases identical to TRBD1. This CDR3 is built from 12 residues. Germline V gene sequence: CDR1 MNHEY, CDR2 SVGAGI. V shed 4 bases and J 9 bases; nucleotides not matched to a gene: 1. The CDR3 loop is CASSSGQGPQHF. CDR3 nucleotide sequence: TGTGCCAGCAGTTCGGGACAGGGGCCCCAGCATTTT.

The chain joins TRBV27 to TRBJ1-2; maybe TRBD1 (5 bases). Germline lookup yields CDR1 MNHEY and CDR2 SMNVEV (reference sequence). The CDR3 covers 11 residues. V shed 8 bases and J shed 10 bases, with 14 bases lying between them. In nucleotides, the CDR3 is TGTGCCAGCGATGGGGCCTCCCCCTACACCTTC. It encodes CASDGASPYTF.